This TCR beta chain appears in the sequencing data of a study of T cell responses to AZD1222 COVID-19 vaccine (dated by TCRdb to 2020 to 2023). About the study as a whole: TCR sequencing covered over 230 trial participants: roughly 200 given two doses of AZD1222 and 26 given two doses of MenACWY control vaccine. Trial participants were enrolled by age into 18-55, 56-69 and 70-plus year subgroups, with 148, 28 and 57 TCR-sequenced participants respectively.

There are 13 amino acids in the CDR3, from cysteine to phenylalanine inclusive. CDR3 DNA only is kept here, 39 bases in frame from base 1. Trimming costs V 2 bases and J 8 bases, and their ends lie 12 bases apart. For CDR1 and CDR2, the germline V gene lists KGHSH and LQKENI. General study outcomes and caveats: A significant rise in spike-specific TCR breadth and depth was observed after two AZD1222 doses relative to day 0 and relative to MenACWY recipients. Participants were mostly white British and included more females than males, and it was suggested by the authors that clonal diversity may have been underestimated. Epitopes outside the regions mutated in the B.1.351 and B.1.1.7 variants were reportedly recognized by nearly half of the unique spike-specific TCRs. Conclusions about previously exposed vaccinees are limited, since just 6 or 7 AZD1222 recipients were seropositive for SARS-CoV-2 at baseline. The 56-69-year group was small, and its depth increase did not reach significance, likely because of low power. Because no samples from the day 14 peak response were available, repertoires could be characterized only after the peak T cell response. The vaccine-associated CD4 TCRs covered the entire spike protein, and the dominant responses fell in regions 160-218 and 743-854.

As concerns this clone: No antigen is known for it. Per-nucleotide qualities are absent, and no much larger clonotype sits a single base away.

The CDR3 regions of human TCRbeta chains were subjected to immunosequencing. The original methods were these. TCRs in the repertoires were matched against a reference library of SARS-CoV-2-specific TCRs that had been generated with the MIRA antigen-specificity platform. Breadth was defined as the fraction of unique TCRs that were SARS-CoV-2-associated, and depth was defined as the fraction of total T cells that were SARS-CoV-2-associated. Using the MIRA data, each spike-specific TCR was mapped to the spike region that the TCR reacts to and placed in a CD4 or CD8 class. Log10-transformed breadth and depth values were compared by one-way ANOVA with Sidak's multiple comparisons tests. The immuneACCESS repertoire file appears here via TCRdb, limited to in-frame rearrangements. These files lack a portion of the clones; in checked studies, under half of the deficit traces to unresolved V genes, and the cause of the others is not known. For V, J and clone size, that table is used; D and trimming come from the DNA. This sample holds roughly 150,000 clones; just over 90% were observed only once. 1.9% of the sample lies in the top ten.

In light of the paper, this sample's time point label describes: about 28 days (+/-7) after the second vaccine dose. AZD1222 recipients whose second dose came at about 4 weeks and those whose second dose came at about 12 weeks were combined into one group, since spike-specific TCR depth and breadth did not differ between the two schedules. Samples from vaccinated people were obtained from the UK trials COV001 and COV002, which included a single-blind randomized controlled phase 2/3 trial of AZD1222 (ChAdOx1 nCoV-19) in healthy adults. For TCRbeta chain sequencing, PBMC samples from trial participants were taken at day 0 and at day 28 after the second dose.

The material sequenced was peripheral blood, taken 28 days after the second AZD1222 dose. Recombination joined TRBV18 with TRBJ1-2, and the D gene may be TRBD1, 5 bases matching. The receptor comes from an adult who received the AZD1222 COVID-19 vaccine. The CDR3 is CASSPGAGFGYTF. The nucleotide sequence reads TGTGCCAGCTCACCAGGGGCAGGATTCGGCTACACCTTC.